The 10 T cell receptor beta chains reported below all come from one sample, sequenced in a study of blood T cell repertoires in COVID-19. This table comes from immunoSEQ multiplex PCR, and its TCRdb copy is limited to in-frame clones, with some not included. The sample carries 350,000 to 450,000 clones, 70% to 90% recorded once. Material for sequencing was PBMCs or T cells enriched from blood (not recorded which). These receptors all come from a woman between 18 and 30 years old who had been exposed to COVID-19.

In DNA form, the CDR3 reads TGTGCCAGTCATCTACCAGCTTCAGTCCCCCTGCCTACCCGGGACAGGGGGACTGAAGCTTTCTTT. It yields the protein CASHLPASVPLPTRDRGTEAFF. The genes are TRBV19 and TRBJ1-1; 11 positions agree with TRBD1. V lost 8 bases and J lost 5; bases outside the gene matches: 31. From germline, CDR1 is LNHDA and CDR2 SQIVND (reference sequence). The CDR3 consists of 22 residues.

V is TRBV28 and J is TRBJ2-1; TRBD2 aligns across 11 bases. The CDR3 has 15 residues. V lost 5 bases and J lost 8; bases outside the gene matches: 8. Germline V lookup: CDR1 MDHEN, CDR2 SYDVKM. As DNA, the CDR3 is TGTGCCAGCAGTCCTTTAGCGGGAGGGGGCTATGAGCAGTTCTTC. This encodes CASSPLAGGGYEQFF.

This clone has only one observation. This sequence joins TRBV14 and TRBJ2-3; D may be TRBD2 (5 bases). The CDR3 loop spans 19 amino acids. V gave up 0 bases and J gave up 5 bases, with 24 bases separating them. CDR1 and CDR2 from the germline V gene are SGHDN and FVKESK. The CDR3 DNA reads as TGTGCCAGCAGCCAAGAGTTGCGGGCTAGCAGAAATCTGGGAGATACGCAGTATTTT. Protein sequence: CASSQELRASRNLGDTQYF. The complete variable domain, with remaining parts taken from reference TRBV14 and TRBJ2-3, reads EAGVTQFPSHSVIEKGQTVTLRCDPISGHDNLYWYRRVMGKEIKFLLHFVKESKQDESGMPNNRFLAERTGGTYSTLKVQPAELEDSGVYFCASSQELRASRNLGDTQYFGPGTRLTVL.

This chain joins TRBV6-5 and TRBJ1-3; no clear D gene. This CDR3 region has 15 residues. The ends were cut back, 8 bases at V and 2 bases at J, with 16 bases in the middle. Germline V gene lookup returns CDR1 MNHEY and CDR2 SVGAGI. The CDR3 nucleotides read TGTGCCAGCGGGGAGGACGTGAACCCTGGAAACACCATATATTTT. This translates into CASGEDVNPGNTIYF.

This clone showed up just a few times. The same CDR3 can be traced to other DNA sequences in this sample. In DNA form, the CDR3 reads TGTGCCAGTAGTATCCCAGGGGACTATGGCTACACCTTC. It encodes CASSIPGDYGYTF. This chain uses TRBV19 with TRBJ1-2, with D perhaps matching TRBD1 (6 bases). CDR1 is LNHDA and CDR2 is SQIVND in the germline V gene (reference sequence). The CDR3 consists of 13 residues. Trimming left V 3 bases short and J 3 bases short, with 8 bases between.

This rearrangement joins TRBV5-1 to TRBJ2-5; 11 nucleotides agree with TRBD1. Germline CDR1 and CDR2: SGHRS and YFSETQ. After removal of 2 bases from V and 1 base from J, the junction contained 1 base not matched to a gene. There are 15 residues in the CDR3. CDR3 sequence: CASSFGTGGQETQYF. CDR3 in DNA: TGCGCCAGCAGCTTCGGGACAGGGGGCCAAGAGACCCAGTACTTC.

V and J are TRBV24-1 and TRBJ1-5; D not resolved. Germline-derived CDR1 and CDR2 are KGHDR and SFDVKD. V dropped 4 bases and J dropped 5 bases, with 5 bases sitting between them. CDR3 size: 12 residues. The CDR3: CATSEYDQPQHF. CDR3 sequence (DNA): TGTGCCACCAGTGAGTATGATCAGCCCCAGCATTTT.

V and J are TRBV30 and TRBJ1-5; maybe TRBD1 (5 bases). Trimming took off 2 bases at V and 7 bases at J, with 15 bases between the two ends. The germline CDR1 and CDR2 sequences are GTSNPN and SVGIG (reference sequence). The CDR3 is 14 residues long. The CDR3 coding sequence is TGTGCCTGGAGTAGCCACCTGGGGCAACAGCCCCAGCATTTT. Residues: CAWSSHLGQQPQHF.

The gene calls are TRBV27 and TRBJ2-1; TRBD2 might be the D (7 bases). Germline V gene sequence: CDR1 MNHEY, CDR2 SMNVEV (reference sequence). This CDR3 is 14 amino acids long. Trimming stripped 8 bases from V and 5 bases from J, with 16 bases between. In DNA, the CDR3 is TGTGCCAGCCGGGGGGCCCCAGGGCACAATGAGCAGTTCTTC. Protein product: CASRGAPGHNEQFF.

The chain is built from TRBV28 and TRBJ2-4; 9 nucleotides match TRBD2. After removal of 2 bases from V and 0 bases from J, the junction contained 2 bases not matched to a gene. CDR3 length: 16 residues. Germline CDR1 and CDR2: MDHEN and SYDVKM. The CDR3: CASSLSGGQAKNIQYF. The CDR3 region has the DNA TGTGCCAGCAGTTTAAGCGGGGGGCAAGCCAAAAACATTCAGTACTTC.